The 17 T cell receptor beta chains below all came from one sample that was sequenced in a study of post-analysis software for immune sequencing data. The authors incorporated unique molecular identifiers into the TCR beta cDNA libraries. TCRdb called the PCR reads again in MiXCR, with one record for every CDR3 protein. The sample includes 800,000 to 950,000 distinct CDR3 sequences, about 50% of them seen just once. Points from the study as a whole: The study found TRBV5-6, TRBV5-1 and TRBV20-1 among four to six TRBV segments more frequent in patients than controls.

The antigens for these receptors are not known. Sequencing used blood. These receptors were collected from a girl aged 10 to 17 with multiple sclerosis.

This clonotype was counted only a few times. The chain has TRBV6-2 or TRBV6-3 and TRBJ2-5; 10 bases align to TRBD2. The CDR3 consists of 14 residues. Trimming at V came to 6 bases and at J to 1 base, leaving 2 bases not matched to a gene. CDR1 is MNHEY, CDR2 SVGEGT, per germline. The CDR3: CASRPSGSQETQYF. In nucleotides, the CDR3 is TGTGCCAGCAGACCTAGCGGGAGCCAAGAGACCCAGTACTTC.

This clonotype was recorded a few times. This chain uses TRBV6-5 with TRBJ2-7; D gene uncertain. Deletions cut 9 bases from V and 11 bases from J, with 20 bases between. Looked up from germline, CDR1 is MNHEY and CDR2 is SVGAGI. The CDR3 has 12 residues. CDR3 residues: CASKGSFEREYF. The DNA for the CDR3 is TGTGCCAGTAAGGGCAGTTTCGAAAGGGAGTACTTC.

The V gene is TRBV5-6, the J gene TRBJ2-1; 16 bases are a match to TRBD2. Germline CDR1 reads SGHDT; CDR2 reads YYEEEE. CDR3 length equals 18 residues. The V gene end was trimmed by 3 bases and the J gene end by 7 bases; junction bases not matched to a gene: 10. CDR3 sequence: CASSSGTSGRAVLNEQFF. Here the CDR3 DNA reads TGTGCCAGCAGCTCTGGGACTAGCGGGAGGGCCGTATTGAATGAGCAGTTCTTC.

This clonotype has only one observation. The rearrangement links TRBV5-1 to TRBJ1-2; D possibly corresponds to TRBD1 (6 bases). Trimming removed 0 bases at V and 8 bases at J, with 14 bases between. Germline CDR1 is SGHRS and CDR2 is YFSETQ. The CDR3 loop spans 14 amino acids. The CDR3 nucleotides are TGCGCCAGCAGCTTGGCGTCAGGGGAGGAAGGCTACACCTTC. Its protein is CASSLASGEEGYTF.

This clonotype was found a few times. This chain links TRBV5-1 with TRBJ2-5; 7 nucleotides match TRBD2. Germline V gene sequence: CDR1 SGHRS, CDR2 YFSETQ. The J segment lost 3 bases and the V segment lost 1 base, leaving 3 bases of the junction unmatched. The CDR3 has 14 residues. The CDR3 bases are TGCGCCAGCAGCTTGCAGGGAGGGGAAGAGACCCAGTACTTC. Translating gives CASSLQGGEETQYF.

V and J are TRBV4-2 and TRBJ2-3; 11 bases align to TRBD2. Trimming at V came to 0 bases and at J to 2 bases, leaving 7 bases not matched to a gene. This CDR3 is 18 amino acids long. Germline V CDR1 and CDR2: LGHNA, YNFKEQ. The CDR3 nucleotides read TGTGCCAGCAGCCAAGATCAACTAGCGGGAGACCTCACAGATACGCAGTATTTT. It yields the protein CASSQDQLAGDLTDTQYF.

The chain employs TRBV4-2 and TRBJ2-1; 12 bases fit TRBD2. V shed 0 bases and J 8 bases; nucleotides not matched to a gene: 5. The germline V gene encodes CDR1 LGHNA and CDR2 YNFKEQ. The CDR3 totals 16 residues. The CDR3 spells CASSQDPSGGAHEQFF. As DNA, the CDR3 is TGTGCCAGCAGCCAAGATCCTAGCGGGGGGGCTCATGAGCAGTTCTTC.

The chain joins TRBV21-1 to TRBJ2-7; TRBD2 is taken as the D call from the table, unchecked against the DNA. TRBV21-1 is flagged as a pseudogene. The CDR3 runs 17 residues. CDR3 nucleotide sequence: TGTGCCAGCAGCAAAGACGGCGGGAGGGCCTGCATGGACGAGCAGTACTTC. This translates into CASSKDGGRACMDEQYF.

The J gene is TRBJ1-4, the V gene TRBV7-7; D uncertain. Looked up from germline, CDR1 is SSHAT and CDR2 is FNYEAQ (reference sequence). The CDR3 loop spans 14 amino acids. The V end lost 2 bases, the J end lost 4 bases, and 8 bases lay between the germline ends. In DNA form, the CDR3 reads TGTGCCAGCAGCTTAAGCCAGAATAATGAAAAACTGTTTTTT. It specifies CASSLSQNNEKLFF.

Concerning this clonotype: One end of the junction varies from germline; a read error may be responsible. The chain has TRBV19 and TRBJ1-2, with a possible D match to TRBD1 (6 bases). From germline, CDR1 is LNHDA and CDR2 SQIVND (reference sequence). The CDR3 covers 16 residues. The CDR3 loop is CTSTPFPGVVDYGYTF. The CDR3, as DNA: TGTACCAGTACCCCTTTCCCAGGGGTGGTTGACTATGGCTACACCTTC.

This clonotype came up once. V usage is TRBV12-3 or TRBV12-4 and J usage is TRBJ2-7, with 10 nucleotides matching TRBD2. With V trimmed by 3 bases and J by 2 bases, 1 base remained unmatched. The CDR3 consists of 14 residues. Written as DNA, the CDR3 is TGTGCCAGCAGTTTCGGACTAGCGGCCTACGAGCAGTACTTC. Encoded protein: CASSFGLAAYEQYF.

In this sample, this clonotype turned up a few times. This chain joins TRBV29-1 and TRBJ2-1, with 9 bases matching TRBD1. Trimming at V came to 5 bases and at J to 5 bases, leaving 19 bases not matched to a gene. The CDR3 consists of 18 residues. Germline V gives CDR1 SQVTM, CDR2 ANQGSEA. The CDR3 sequence is CSVPSRGPAGQGNNEQFF. In DNA, the CDR3 is TGCAGCGTTCCTAGTCGTGGCCCTGCGGGACAGGGTAACAATGAGCAGTTCTTC.

This clonotype was picked up one time. The chain has TRBV7-9 and TRBJ1-1, with D possibly TRBD1 on 5 matching bases. The CDR3 is 15 amino acids. CDR1 and CDR2 (germline): SEHNR, FQNEAQ (reference sequence). The V end was cut by 4 bases, the J end by 1 base, with 13 bases between. CDR3 in amino acids: CASSYIRRENTEAFF. The CDR3 DNA reads TGTGCCAGCAGCTATATCCGCAGGGAGAACACTGAAGCTTTCTTT.

CDR3 in amino acids: CASSLEGQDLYEQYF. Written as DNA, the CDR3 is TGCGCCAGCAGCTTGGAAGGACAGGACCTCTACGAGCAGTACTTC. This sequence joins TRBV5-1 and TRBJ2-7; TRBD1 aligns across 7 bases. Germline CDR1 reads SGHRS; CDR2 reads YFSETQ. V shed 0 bases and J 3 bases; nucleotides not matched to a gene: 6. This CDR3 is 15 amino acids long.

The chain joins TRBV20-1 to TRBJ2-1, with D perhaps being TRBD1 or TRBD2 (6 bases each). There are 18 residues in the CDR3. Germline CDR1 is DFQATT and CDR2 is SNEGSKA (reference sequence). Trimming removed 0 bases from V and 1 base from J, with 19 bases in between. The CDR3 DNA follows: TGCAGTGCTAGAGATGCCGACGGGGGCGAAGGGTCCTACAATGAGCAGTTCTTC. The encoded protein is CSARDADGGEGSYNEQFF.

The V and J genes are TRBV4-2 and TRBJ1-2; D is perhaps TRBD1 (6 bases). The CDR3 consists of 17 residues. The germline V gene encodes CDR1 LGHNA and CDR2 YNFKEQ. V shed 0 bases and J shed 2 bases, with 16 bases lying between them. The CDR3 protein is CASSQEAGPGANYGYTF. The CDR3 DNA reads as TGTGCCAGCAGCCAAGAAGCTGGTCCGGGGGCCAACTATGGCTACACCTTC.

The V gene is TRBV7-2, the J gene TRBJ2-3; D is ambiguous. Germline V gene lookup returns CDR1 SGHTA and CDR2 FQGNSA. Deletions cut 2 bases from V and 2 bases from J, with 5 bases between. The CDR3 runs 13 residues. In nucleotides, the CDR3 is TGTGCCAGCAGCTTATTAAACACAGATACGCAGTATTTT. It specifies CASSLLNTDTQYF.